The clone carrying this T cell receptor beta chain has a count of ten or more. Antigen: not known. From the reads, TCRdb called clonotypes with MiXCR, one entry per CDR3 protein. There are roughly 500,000 distinct CDR3 sequences in the sample; more than 15% occur only once, and 20% to 30% lies in the top ten. This entry belongs to a study of T cell repertoires in cytomegalovirus infection. Study information: A matching HLA type, together with CMV infection, was signaled by public TCR beta signatures. Study-wide results and caveats: Identification of carriers of CMV plus the relevant HLA was performed using cumulative public TCR beta family frequency. HLA-C-restricted CMV clonotypes gave the most frequent clonotype in two of eight donors.

Deletions cut 6 bases from V and 5 bases from J, with 19 bases between. This CDR3 has 14 amino acids. The germline gives CDR1 DFQATT, CDR2 SNEGSKA (reference sequence). The sequenced sample was CD8+ T cells from PBMCs. The receptor's source is a human donor in good health (CMV status not recorded). Some clones in this sample may be carry-over from other donors' samples. This chain joins TRBV20-1 and TRBJ1-1; D remains ambiguous. The CDR3 reads CSANSPGPGTEAFF. The CDR3 nucleotides read TGCAGTGCGAACTCACCGGGCCCTGGGACTGAAGCTTTCTTT.